One sample yielded the 14 T cell receptor beta chains listed below, sequenced in a study of shared clonotypes between healthy human individuals. The assay was immunoSEQ multiplex PCR, and TCRdb's table has in-frame clones only and misses some. Of hundreds of thousands of clones listed, 74% are singletons. Material: memory CD4+ T cells sorted from blood. As to subset: CD45RA-negative fraction. The receptors derive from a woman aged 30 to 39 in good health.

In its sample, this clone was seen many times. Other nucleotide sequences in the sample specify the same CDR3. This CDR3 is CACKGASGANVLTF. CDR3 coding DNA: TGTGCCTGCAAAGGGGCCTCTGGGGCCAACGTCCTGACTTTC. V and J are TRBV30 and TRBJ2-6; D is perhaps TRBD1 (5 bases). Germline CDR1 GTSNPN, CDR2 SVGIG (reference sequence). The CDR3 totals 14 residues. V shed 6 bases and J shed 0 bases, with 9 bases lying between them. Based on the CDR3 plus reference TRBV30 and TRBJ2-6, the full variable domain is SQTIHQWPATLVQPVGSPLSLECTVEGTSNPNLYWYRQAAGRGLQLLFYSVGIGQISSEVPQNLSASRPQDRQFILSSKKLLLSDSGFYLCACKGASGANVLTFGAGSRLTVL.

The chain recombines TRBV9 with TRBJ2-2; no reliable D call. The CDR3 consists of 17 residues. Germline CDR1 reads SGDLS; CDR2 reads YYNGEE. Trimming removed 0 bases from V and 4 bases from J, with 16 bases in between. The CDR3 region is CASSVGGVSDLTGELFF. The CDR3 DNA reads as TGTGCCAGCAGCGTAGGAGGTGTATCTGACCTCACCGGGGAGCTGTTTTTT.

In its sample, this clone was seen once. The rearrangement uses TRBV28 and TRBJ1-5; tentative D call: TRBD1 (5 bases). This CDR3 is 14 amino acids long. V was clipped by 10 bases and J by 5 bases, with 18 bases between them. Germline CDR1 and CDR2: MDHEN and SYDVKM. CDR3 coding DNA: TGTGCCACAACTGCTTTTAGCAGGGATCAGCCCCAGCATTTT. It translates to CATTAFSRDQPQHF.

This clone was recorded once. This rearrangement joins TRBV11-2 to TRBJ1-1; TRBD1 aligns across 7 bases. In germline, CDR1 is SGHAT, CDR2 FQNNGV. V lost 6 bases, J lost 8 bases, and 9 bases stayed unmatched. This CDR3 region has 13 residues. CDR3 amino acids: CASSQGGWREAFF. The CDR3 region has the DNA TGTGCCAGCAGTCAGGGGGGGTGGCGGGAAGCTTTCTTT.

This clone was counted between two and nine times. The chain uses TRBV2 and TRBJ2-1, with 8 bases that match TRBD2. The CDR3 covers 15 residues. Germline CDR1 reads SNHLY; CDR2 reads FYNNEI. The V and J ends lost 7 bases and 2 bases, in that order; junction bases with no gene match: 7. The CDR3 sequence: CASNPLAGTYNEQFF. In DNA, the CDR3 is TGTGCCAGCAATCCGCTAGCGGGCACCTACAATGAGCAGTTCTTC. Combining the CDR3 with reference TRBV2 and TRBJ2-1 gives the whole variable domain EPEVTQTPSHQVTQMGQEVILRCVPISNHLYFYWYRQILGQKVEFLVSFYNNEISEKSEIFDDQFSVERPDGSNFTLKIRSTKLEDSAMYFCASNPLAGTYNEQFFGPGTRLTVL.

V is TRBV4-1 and J is TRBJ1-5; D is unresolved. This CDR3 is built from 13 residues. Germline CDR1 MGHRA, CDR2 YSYEKL. V lost 4 bases to trimming and J lost 7 bases, with 11 bases between them. The CDR3 here is CASSPSQEQPQHF. The DNA for the CDR3 is TGCGCCAGCAGCCCCTCCCAGGAACAGCCCCAGCATTTT.

This chain connects TRBV5-1 to TRBJ1-6; weak D call: TRBD1 (5 bases). CDR3 length: 15 residues. Germline V gene sequence: CDR1 SGHRS, CDR2 YFSETQ. V lost 4 bases to trimming and J lost 5 bases, with 13 bases between them. For the CDR3, the DNA is TGCGCCAGCAGCCCGGGACGGCCAGATAATTCACCCCTCCACTTT. Protein sequence: CASSPGRPDNSPLHF.

The V gene is TRBV28, the J gene TRBJ2-7; D is perhaps TRBD2 (6 bases). Germline V gene lookup returns CDR1 MDHEN and CDR2 SYDVKM. The CDR3 spans 14 residues. Trimming removed 5 bases from V and 6 bases from J, with 17 bases in between. This CDR3 is CASSGTRGLREQYF. The CDR3 DNA follows: TGTGCCAGCAGTGGGACCCGAGGACTACGCGAGCAGTACTTC.

This chain connects TRBV5-8 to TRBJ1-5; no firm D call. This CDR3 has 15 amino acids. V was shortened by 4 bases and J by 6 bases, with 17 bases between the two germline ends. Germline loops: CDR1 SGHTS, CDR2 YDEGEE. The CDR3 nucleotides read TGTGCCAGCAGCCCCGGACGAAGTTGGGGTCAGCCCCAGCATTTT. Its protein is CASSPGRSWGQPQHF.

The rearrangement joins TRBV4-1 to TRBJ2-3; the D is unclear. CDR3 length equals 16 residues. Germline V gene sequence: CDR1 MGHRA, CDR2 YSYEKL. V lost 1 base and J lost 0, with 11 bases in between. The CDR3 sequence: CASSQVGRVSTDTQYF. Written as DNA, the CDR3 is TGCGCCAGCAGCCAAGTAGGCCGGGTTAGCACAGATACGCAGTATTTT.

The chain joins TRBV19 to TRBJ1-2; D might be TRBD1 (6 bases). Germline values: CDR1 LNHDA, CDR2 SQIVND (reference sequence). CDR3 length equals 15 residues. With 4 bases removed from V and 3 bases from J, the gap between germline ends came to 15 bases. The CDR3 reads CASSNGGRTDYGYTF. CDR3 bases: TGTGCCAGTAGTAATGGAGGGCGGACAGACTATGGCTACACCTTC.

This chain links TRBV5-8 with TRBJ2-7; D may correspond to TRBD1 or TRBD2 (5 bases each). The V and J ends lost 4 bases and 2 bases respectively, with 16 bases between them. Germline CDR1 SGHTS, CDR2 YDEGEE. This CDR3 has 15 amino acids. CDR3 DNA sequence: TGTGCCAGCAGCGCCACGGGACGGCTTACCTACGAGCAGTACTTC. Translation: CASSATGRLTYEQYF.

As for this clone: Other DNA sequences in the same sample also yield this CDR3. The rearrangement uses TRBV7-9 and TRBJ2-1; TRBD2 matches 8 bases. Germline lookup yields CDR1 SEHNR and CDR2 FQNEAQ (reference sequence). The CDR3 length is 14 residues. Trimming cost V 3 bases and J 2 bases; bases outside gene matches: 0. CDR3 DNA sequence: TGTGCCAGCAGCTTTAGCGGGGCCTACAATGAGCAGTTCTTC. As protein: CASSFSGAYNEQFF.

This sequence joins TRBV6-5 and TRBJ2-1, with 7 bases aligning to TRBD2. Germline V lookup: CDR1 MNHEY, CDR2 SVGAGI. The J segment lost 9 bases and the V segment lost 2 bases, leaving 13 bases of the junction unmatched. The CDR3 is 16 residues long. The CDR3 is CASSYALAVGWGEQFF. The CDR3 DNA reads as TGTGCCAGCAGTTACGCTCTAGCGGTCGGGTGGGGTGAGCAGTTCTTC.